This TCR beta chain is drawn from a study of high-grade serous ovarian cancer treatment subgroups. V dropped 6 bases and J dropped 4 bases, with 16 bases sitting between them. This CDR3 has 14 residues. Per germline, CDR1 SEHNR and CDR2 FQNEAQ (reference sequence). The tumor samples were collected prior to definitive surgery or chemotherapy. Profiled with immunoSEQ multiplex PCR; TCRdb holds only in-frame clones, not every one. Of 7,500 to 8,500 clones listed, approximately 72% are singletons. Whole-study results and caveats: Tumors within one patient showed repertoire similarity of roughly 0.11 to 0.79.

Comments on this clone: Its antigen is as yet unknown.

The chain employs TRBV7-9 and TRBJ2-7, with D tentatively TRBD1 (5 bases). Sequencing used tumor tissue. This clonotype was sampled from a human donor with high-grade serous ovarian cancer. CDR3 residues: CASSVTGSLYEQYF. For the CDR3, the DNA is TGTGCCAGCAGTGTAACAGGATCCTTATACGAGCAGTACTTC.